This TCR beta chain was recorded in a study of identical twins. Study conclusions and caveats: The abundant beta clonotypes from cord blood had fewer insertions, and memory repertoires had none of this. Rather than following the same donors, the conclusions depended on cross-sectional statistical analysis.

After removal of 6 bases from V and 4 bases from J, the junction contained 4 bases not matched to a gene. The CDR3 has 13 amino acids. CDR1 and CDR2 (germline): LGHDT, YNNKEL (reference sequence). For this clonotype: Its antigen is still unknown.

Unique molecular identifiers were present on the cDNA, which also gained a universal primer site by template switching. Each CDR3 protein is one row after TCRdb ran MiXCR on the 5' RACE reads. The table includes 210,000 or so distinct CDR3 sequences, under 10% detected once. The sample also formed part of further work on yellow fever vaccine responses in identical twins. That paper states: Twins' vaccine T cell response reportedly gave the appearance of partial convergence and partial personalization.

This chain links TRBV3-1 with TRBJ2-5; 8 bases are shared with TRBD2. This receptor was taken from a young woman in good health. The source material was memory (CD45RO+) T cells sorted from blood. The chain's CDR3 is CASRLAARETQYF. CDR3 nucleotides: TGTGCCAGCAGACTAGCGGCTCGAGAGACCCAGTACTTC.